Each of the 13 T cell receptor beta chains below was sequenced from the same sample in a study of identical twins. TCRdb used MiXCR to reprocess the 5' RACE reads, holding one entry per CDR3 protein. The sample consists of 1,800,000 or so distinct CDR3 sequences, roughly 35% of them appearing once. The source material was cord blood. The receptors were gathered from a newborn girl in good health.

The J gene is TRBJ1-5, the V gene TRBV27; D is perhaps TRBD1 (6 bases). Trimming took 8 bases from V and 5 from J, leaving 13 bases between them. There are 13 residues in the CDR3. Germline CDR1 MNHEY, CDR2 SMNVEV (reference sequence). This chain's CDR3 is CASGWGPDQPQHF. The CDR3 nucleotides read TGTGCCAGCGGTTGGGGGCCCGATCAGCCCCAGCATTTT.

The rearrangement uses TRBV15 and TRBJ2-1; 8 nucleotides line up with TRBD2. The DNA end is a closer match to TRBJ2-7, so the J assignment may be wrong. CDR3 length: 16 residues. Germline V gene lookup returns CDR1 LNHNV and CDR2 YYDKDF (reference sequence). The CDR3 region has the DNA TGTGCCACCAGCAGCACACTCGGGGGGGCCTACAATGAGCAGTACTTC. Residues: CATSSTLGGAYNEQYF.

The CDR3 spells CASSPLGQSSATGELFF. The CDR3 nucleotides are TGCGCCAGCAGTCCCCTGGGACAGTCCTCAGCTACCGGGGAGCTGTTTTTT. This rearrangement joins TRBV5-1 to TRBJ2-2, with 7 positions matching TRBD1. Trimming took 5 bases from V and 5 from J; bases not matched to a gene: 15. CDR1 SGHRS and CDR2 YFSETQ come from the germline V gene. CDR3 length equals 17 residues.

DNA of the CDR3: TGTGCCAGCAGTTTCCAACCACAAGAGACCCAGTACTTC. Translating it yields CASSFQPQETQYF. The chain recombines TRBV12-3 or TRBV12-4 with TRBJ2-5, with D unresolved. Trimming removed 3 bases from V and 2 bases from J, with 7 bases in between. There are 13 residues in the CDR3.

The chain links TRBV30 to TRBJ2-5; D gene unclear. Germline V gene data show CDR1 as GTSNPN and CDR2 as SVGIG (reference sequence). The CDR3 is 11 amino acids. Trimming cost V 3 bases and J 11 bases, with 13 bases left between them. The CDR3 region has the DNA TGTGCCTGGAGCGCAGTATTGGGGCAGTACTTC. This codes for CAWSAVLGQYF.

This clonotype was detected ten times or more. The rearrangement uses TRBV5-1 and TRBJ2-3; 9 positions match TRBD1. V dropped 4 bases and J dropped 3; count of bases not matched to a gene: 3. Germline V gives CDR1 SGHRS, CDR2 YFSETQ. CDR3 length equals 14 residues. The chain's CDR3 is CASSGGTGTDTQYF. The CDR3 nucleotides read TGCGCCAGCAGCGGCGGGACAGGGACAGATACGCAGTATTTT.

This clonotype was detected only a few times. This rearrangement joins TRBV5-6 to TRBJ1-4; D possibly corresponds to TRBD1 (5 bases). From germline, CDR1 is SGHDT and CDR2 YYEEEE. Trimming shortened V by 4 bases and J by 1 base, and 14 bases separated the two germline ends. This CDR3 region has 16 residues. The CDR3 bases are TGTGCCAGCAGCGCCCCGGGACGGGGAACTAATGAAAAACTGTTTTTT. Amino acid sequence: CASSAPGRGTNEKLFF. The whole variable domain, remainder taken from reference TRBV5-6 and TRBJ1-4, is DAGVTQSPTHLIKTRGQQVTLRCSPKSGHDTVSWYQQALGQGPQFIFQYYEEEERQRGNFPDRFSGHQFPNYSSELNVNALLLGDSALYLCASSAPGRGTNEKLFFGSGTQLSVL.

The chain is built from TRBV12-3 or TRBV12-4 and TRBJ2-3; TRBD2 matches 10 bases. V lost 4 bases, J lost 3 bases, and 4 bases stayed unmatched. The CDR3 has 15 residues. The chain's CDR3 is CASSYLAGDTDTQYF. CDR3 coding DNA: TGTGCCAGCAGTTATCTAGCGGGGGATACAGATACGCAGTATTTT.

The chain combines TRBV5-1 with TRBJ2-7; TRBD2 might be the D (5 bases). Germline V gives CDR1 SGHRS, CDR2 YFSETQ. V lost 4 bases and J lost 4, with 15 bases in between. The CDR3 is 14 residues long. CDR3 DNA: TGCGCCAGCAGCGGATCCGAGGGTCTTTACGAGCAGTACTTC. Protein product: CASSGSEGLYEQYF. Full variable domain (missing parts from reference TRBV5-1 and TRBJ2-7): KAGVTQTPRYLIKTRGQQVTLSCSPISGHRSVSWYQQTPGQGLQFLFEYFSETQRNKGNFPGRFSGRQFSNSRSEMNVSTLELGDSALYLCASSGSEGLYEQYFGPGTRLTVT.

In this sample, this clonotype turned up a few times. The rearrangement uses TRBV20-1 and TRBJ2-4, with D hard to call. The CDR3 contains 13 residues. Germline values: CDR1 DFQATT, CDR2 SNEGSKA (reference sequence). V lost 3 bases and J 0 bases, leaving 6 bases between the germline ends. For the CDR3, the DNA is TGCAGTGCTAGTCACCCAGCCAAAAACATTCAGTACTTC. Translated, it gives CSASHPAKNIQYF.

The chain has TRBV19 and TRBJ2-3, with TRBD1 matching 8 bases. V gave up 1 base and J gave up 2 bases; unmatched junction bases: 11. The CDR3 covers 18 residues. The germline gives CDR1 LNHDA, CDR2 SQIVND (reference sequence). The CDR3: CASSIAGPGQVPTDTQYF. In nucleotides, the CDR3 is TGTGCCAGTAGTATAGCAGGACCGGGACAGGTCCCCACAGATACGCAGTATTTT.

This clonotype was detected a few times. This sequence joins TRBV4-2 and TRBJ2-1; 7 positions match TRBD2. The CDR3 covers 17 residues. Per germline, CDR1 LGHNA and CDR2 YNFKEQ. V dropped 4 bases and J dropped 3; count of bases not matched to a gene: 12. CDR3 residues: CASSRTTSSSIYNEQFF. CDR3 bases: TGTGCCAGCAGCCGTACGACTAGCTCAAGTATCTACAATGAGCAGTTCTTC.

The table lists this clonotype with a few counts. The CDR3 reads CASSLSWSSYEQYF. CDR3 nucleotides: TGTGCCAGCAGTTTATCTTGGAGCTCCTACGAGCAGTACTTC. The chain has TRBV27 and TRBJ2-7; D ambiguous. The length of the CDR3 is 14 residues. The germline gives CDR1 MNHEY, CDR2 SMNVEV (reference sequence). Trimming pared 0 bases from V and 0 bases from J, leaving 6 bases between.